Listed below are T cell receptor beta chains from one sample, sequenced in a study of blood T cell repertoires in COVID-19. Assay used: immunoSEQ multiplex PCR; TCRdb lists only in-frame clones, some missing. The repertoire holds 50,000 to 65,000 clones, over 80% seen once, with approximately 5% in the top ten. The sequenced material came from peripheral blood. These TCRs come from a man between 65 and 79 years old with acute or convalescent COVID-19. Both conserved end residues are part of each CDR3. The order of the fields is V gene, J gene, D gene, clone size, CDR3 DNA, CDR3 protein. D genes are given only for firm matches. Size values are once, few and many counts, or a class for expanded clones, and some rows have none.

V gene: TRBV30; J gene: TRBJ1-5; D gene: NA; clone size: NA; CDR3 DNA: TGTGCCTGGAGTGAGTGGTGCGTCAATCAGCCCCAGCATTTT; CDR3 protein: CAWSEWCVNQPQHF
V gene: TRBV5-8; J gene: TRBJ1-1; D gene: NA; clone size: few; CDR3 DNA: TGTGCCAGCAGCTTAGTTGCCCGGGGAGGGGCAGCTTTCTTT; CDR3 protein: CASSLVARGGAAFF
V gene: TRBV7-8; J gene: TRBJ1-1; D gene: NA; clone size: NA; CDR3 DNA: TGTGCCAGCAGCTTGAGGGCCTCGGACACTGAAGCTTTCTTT; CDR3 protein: CASSLRASDTEAFF
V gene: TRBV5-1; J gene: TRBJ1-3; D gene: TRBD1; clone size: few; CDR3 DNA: TGCGCCAGCAGTCTAGGGGGCGGTGGAAACACCATATATTTT; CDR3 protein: CASSLGGGGNTIYF
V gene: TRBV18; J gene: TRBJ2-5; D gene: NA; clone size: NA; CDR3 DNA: TGTGCCAGCTCACGGAAAGGGAGCCAAGAGACCCAGTACTTC; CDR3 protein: CASSRKGSQETQYF
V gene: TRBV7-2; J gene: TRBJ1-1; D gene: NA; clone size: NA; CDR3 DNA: TGTGCCAGCAGCTTACGAGACAGGACGGCTGAAGCTTTCTTT; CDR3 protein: CASSLRDRTAEAFF
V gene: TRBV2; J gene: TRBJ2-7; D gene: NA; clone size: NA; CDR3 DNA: TGTGCCAGCAGTCCCAACCGAGCCTACGAGCAGTACTTC; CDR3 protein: CASSPNRAYEQYF
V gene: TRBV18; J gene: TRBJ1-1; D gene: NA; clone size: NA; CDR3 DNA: TGTGCCAGCTCACCACCGGGCAGTAAGGCCACTGAAGCTTTCTTT; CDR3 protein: CASSPPGSKATEAFF
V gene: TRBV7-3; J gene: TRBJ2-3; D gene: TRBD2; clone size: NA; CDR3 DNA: TGTGCCAGCAGCCGGGGGGGCCCCTATTCAGATACGCAGTATTTT; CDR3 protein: CASSRGGPYSDTQYF
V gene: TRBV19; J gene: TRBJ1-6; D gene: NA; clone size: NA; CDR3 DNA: TGTGCCAGTAGTCCCGCGGGGGGGTACTCACCCCTCCACTTT; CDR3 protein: CASSPAGGYSPLHF
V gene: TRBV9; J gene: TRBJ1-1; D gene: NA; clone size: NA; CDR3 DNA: TGTGCCAGCAGCGTAAACCCCCGGGGCAGGGGTTTTGTAGGTGGCACTGAAGCTTTCTTT; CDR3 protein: CASSVNPRGRGFVGGTEAFF
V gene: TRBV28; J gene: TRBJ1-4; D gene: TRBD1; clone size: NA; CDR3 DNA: TGTGCCAGCACCACGACAGGGGGCAAGGGAGGAGGTAATGAAAAACTGTTTTTT; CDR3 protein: CASTTTGGKGGGNEKLFF
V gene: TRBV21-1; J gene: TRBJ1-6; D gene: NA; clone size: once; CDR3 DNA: TGTGCCAGCAATTGCAGAATTCCCTCCTATAATTCACCCCTCCACTTT; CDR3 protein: CASNCRIPSYNSPLHF
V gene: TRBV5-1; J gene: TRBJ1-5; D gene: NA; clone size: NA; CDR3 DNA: TGCGCCAGCAGCTGGGTAGGAGGTAGCAATCAGCCCCAGCATTTT; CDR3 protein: CASSWVGGSNQPQHF
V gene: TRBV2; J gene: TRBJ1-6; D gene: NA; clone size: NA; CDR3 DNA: TGTGCCAGCAGTGAAGCCGCCCAGGGTAATTCACCCCTCCACTTT; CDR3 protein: CASSEAAQGNSPLHF
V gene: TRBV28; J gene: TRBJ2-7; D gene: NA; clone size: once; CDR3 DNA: TGTGCCAGCAGTTTAGGTGGAGGGGTCCCCCTCTACGAGCAGTACTTC; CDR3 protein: CASSLGGGVPLYEQYF
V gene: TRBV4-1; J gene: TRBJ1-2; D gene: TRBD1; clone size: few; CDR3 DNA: TGCGCCAGCAGCCAAACCCCCACGACAGGGGGAGTTAACTATGGCTACACCTTC; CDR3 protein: CASSQTPTTGGVNYGYTF
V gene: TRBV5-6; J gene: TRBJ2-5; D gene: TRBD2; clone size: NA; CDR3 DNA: TGTGCCAGCAGGTCTCTAGCGGGGTTCCAAGAGACCCAGTACTTC; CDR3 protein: CASRSLAGFQETQYF
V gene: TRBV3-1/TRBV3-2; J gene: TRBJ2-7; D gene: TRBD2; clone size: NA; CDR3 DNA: TGTGCCAGCAGCCACGCAGCGGGGGGGTCCGACGAGCAGTACTTC; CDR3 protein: CASSHAAGGSDEQYF
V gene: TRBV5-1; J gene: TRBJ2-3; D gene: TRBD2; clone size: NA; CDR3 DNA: TGCGCCAGCAGCTTGGGACTAGCGGGGGGCCAAGGTACGCAGTATTTT; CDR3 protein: CASSLGLAGGQGTQYF
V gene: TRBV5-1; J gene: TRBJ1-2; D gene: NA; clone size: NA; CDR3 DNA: TGCGCCAGCAGCCTGACTACAGGGAATTTGGGCTACACCTTC; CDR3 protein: CASSLTTGNLGYTF
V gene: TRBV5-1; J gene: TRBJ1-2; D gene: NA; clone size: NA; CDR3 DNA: TGCGCCAGCAGCTTGGCGCAGGTGGGAGATGGCTACACCTTC; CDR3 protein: CASSLAQVGDGYTF
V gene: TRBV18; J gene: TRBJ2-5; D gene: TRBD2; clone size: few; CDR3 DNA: TGTGCCAGCTCATCCGGGACTAGCGGGGGCTCGTCGGGGACCCAGTACTTC; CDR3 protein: CASSSGTSGGSSGTQYF
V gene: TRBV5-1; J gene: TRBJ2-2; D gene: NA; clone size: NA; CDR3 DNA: TGCGCCAGCAGCAACCCGGGGAACACCGGGGAGCTGTTTTTT; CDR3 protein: CASSNPGNTGELFF
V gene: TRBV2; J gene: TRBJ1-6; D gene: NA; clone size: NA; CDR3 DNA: TGTGCCAGCAGTGAAGGACAGGCGATTAATTCACCCCTCCACTTT; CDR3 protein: CASSEGQAINSPLHF
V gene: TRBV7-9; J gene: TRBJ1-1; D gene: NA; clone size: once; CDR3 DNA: TGTGCCAGCAGCTTAGCCCTCGGGGGGAAAGAAGCTTTCTTT; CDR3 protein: CASSLALGGKEAFF
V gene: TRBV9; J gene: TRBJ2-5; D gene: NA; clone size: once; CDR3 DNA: TGTGCCAGCAGCGTACGGGGTGGAGAGACCCAGTACTTC; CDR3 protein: CASSVRGGETQYF
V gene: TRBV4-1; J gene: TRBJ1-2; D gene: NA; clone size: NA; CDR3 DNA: TGCGCCAGCAGCCAAGGGGGCGGCTCTAACTATGGCTACACCTTC; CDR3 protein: CASSQGGGSNYGYTF
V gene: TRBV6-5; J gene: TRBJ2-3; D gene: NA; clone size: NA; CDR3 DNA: TGTGCCAGCACTAGGATGGATACGCAGTATTTT; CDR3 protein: CASTRMDTQYF
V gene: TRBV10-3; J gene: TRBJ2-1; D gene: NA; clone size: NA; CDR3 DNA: TGTGCCATCAGAACCACTTCCCTAGGGGGGGTCTCCTACAATGAGCAGTTCTTC; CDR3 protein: CAIRTTSLGGVSYNEQFF